The 13 T cell receptor beta chains below all came from one sample that was sequenced in a study of shared clonotypes between healthy human individuals. The protocol was immunoSEQ multiplex PCR, while the TCRdb copy is restricted to in-frame clones and leaves out a portion. The sample lists hundreds of thousands of clones, 95% to 97% occurring once. The sequenced material came from naive CD4+ T cells sorted from blood. Subset reported: CD45RA+ positively selected. These receptors were collected from a woman younger than 45 in good health.

Notes on this clone: The identical CDR3 is also encoded by other nucleotide sequences in the sample. The chain links TRBV18 to TRBJ1-6; D is possibly TRBD1 (6 bases). This CDR3 region has 14 residues. The V end was cut by 3 bases, the J end by 5 bases, with 8 bases between. The germline CDR1 and CDR2 sequences are KGHSH and LQKENI. The CDR3 DNA follows: TGTGCCAGCTCACCGGGACAAGATAATTCACCCCTCCACTTT. Protein product: CASSPGQDNSPLHF.

CDR3 nucleotides: TGTGCCAACAAAGGGGGCTCCTACGAGCAGTACTTC. It yields the protein CANKGGSYEQYF. This sequence joins TRBV10-3 and TRBJ2-5, with D tentatively TRBD1 (6 bases). With the DNA end fitting TRBJ2-7 better, the J assignment may be wrong. Germline V gene lookup returns CDR1 ENHRY and CDR2 SYGVKD. CDR3 length: 12 residues.

This chain connects TRBV28 to TRBJ2-7; D perhaps matches TRBD1 (6 bases). The V end was cut by 10 bases, the J end by 2 bases, with 12 bases between. Germline V gives CDR1 MDHEN, CDR2 SYDVKM. The CDR3 totals 12 residues. CDR3 coding DNA: TGTGCCACCCCCCACAGGGCCTACGAGCAGTACTTC. This sequence encodes CATPHRAYEQYF.

The DNA of the CDR3 is TGCGCCAGCAGCTCATTGGGAACTGGGGCCAACGTCCTGACTTTC. Protein sequence: CASSSLGTGANVLTF. This rearrangement joins TRBV5-1 to TRBJ2-6; no definite D call. There are 15 residues in the CDR3. The germline V and J ends were trimmed by 3 bases and 2 bases, with 9 bases remaining between them. Germline CDR1 and CDR2: SGHRS and YFSETQ.

This sequence joins TRBV28 and TRBJ2-1; 8 nucleotides align to TRBD2. Trimming at V came to 3 bases and at J to 9 bases, leaving 10 bases not matched to a gene. The CDR3 spans 15 residues. Looked up from germline, CDR1 is MDHEN and CDR2 is SYDVKM. The CDR3 region is CASSFPGLGILEQFF. In DNA, the CDR3 is TGTGCCAGCAGTTTTCCGGGACTAGGGATTCTTGAGCAGTTCTTC.

The CDR3 sequence: CASSSFRGPLHF. The DNA of the CDR3 is TGTGCCAGCAGTTCCTTCCGGGGACCCCTCCACTTT. J is TRBJ1-6 and V is TRBV2; the D is unclear. CDR1 SNHLY and CDR2 FYNNEI come from the germline V gene. The CDR3 extends over 12 amino acids. Trimming removed 5 bases from V and 12 bases from J, with 11 bases in between.

The V gene is TRBV12-5, the J gene TRBJ1-1; D is unclear. This CDR3 comprises 15 residues. Germline-derived CDR1 and CDR2 are LGHNT and FRNRAP. V gave up 0 bases and J gave up 3 bases, with 11 bases separating them. DNA of the CDR3: TGTGCTAGTGGTTTGGTACTCGGTTGGGACACTGAAGCTTTCTTT. Its protein product is CASGLVLGWDTEAFF.

The J gene is TRBJ2-5, the V gene TRBV6-5, with 8 positions matching TRBD1. There are 15 residues in the CDR3. The germline V gene encodes CDR1 MNHEY and CDR2 SVGAGI. Trimming took 4 bases from V and 2 from J; bases not matched to a gene: 6. The DNA of the CDR3 is TGTGCCAGCAGTTTGACAGGGGACCCTCAAGAGACCCAGTACTTC. The encoded protein is CASSLTGDPQETQYF.

This clone was seen a single time. J is TRBJ2-1 and V is TRBV6-5; D might be TRBD2 (6 bases). The germline V gene has CDR1 MNHEY and CDR2 SVGAGI. The CDR3 runs 14 residues. Trimming removed 0 bases at V and 8 bases at J, with 11 bases between. In nucleotides, the CDR3 is TGTGCCAGCAGTTACTCGAGACTAGTTGATGAGCAGTTCTTC. Its translation is CASSYSRLVDEQFF.

The rearrangement joins TRBV25-1 to TRBJ1-5; 7 bases line up with TRBD1. Germline V gene lookup returns CDR1 MGHDK and CDR2 SYGVNS. V lost 10 bases, J lost 0 bases, and 12 bases stayed unmatched. The CDR3 consists of 16 residues. The chain's CDR3 is CANPKGAGYSNQPQHF. In DNA form, the CDR3 reads TGTGCCAACCCCAAGGGGGCGGGTTATAGCAATCAGCCCCAGCATTTT.

The chain joins TRBV19 to TRBJ2-3; D is perhaps TRBD1 (7 bases). Trimming took off 3 bases at V and 2 bases at J, with 18 bases between the two ends. Germline loops: CDR1 LNHDA, CDR2 SQIVND (reference sequence). This CDR3 has 17 residues. The CDR3 sequence: CASSMGQGGTDTDTQYF. The CDR3 bases are TGTGCCAGTAGTATGGGCCAAGGGGGGACAGACACAGATACGCAGTATTTT.

The chain combines TRBV18 with TRBJ1-4, with D unresolved. Germline lookup yields CDR1 KGHSH and CDR2 LQKENI. V was pared by 0 bases and J by 3 bases, with 8 bases between. CDR3 length equals 15 residues. CDR3 bases: TGTGCCAGCTCACCACCGCGGAACGCTAATGAAAAACTGTTTTTT. Translation: CASSPPRNANEKLFF.

The V and J genes are TRBV14 and TRBJ2-1; the D is unclear. This CDR3 contains 13 residues. Germline assignment: CDR1 SGHDN and CDR2 FVKESK. Trimming took 2 bases from V and 8 from J, leaving 10 bases between them. The CDR3 DNA is TGTGCCAGCAGCCAACAAGTAGGGTATGAGCAGTTCTTC. This encodes CASSQQVGYEQFF.